This T cell receptor (beta chain) was sequenced during a study of blood T cell repertoires in COVID-19 (dated by TCRdb to the early 2020s). Looking at the study overall: Collaborator samples came from the United States, Italy and Spain and covered acute and convalescent phases of COVID-19. Samples came from the ongoing ImmuneRACE study (first 160 participants) plus 1,254 subjects from 6 global collaborators. The sample metadata nearly always contained a de-identified subject ID, COVID-19 status, age in years and sex. The repertoires were released in a freely available public database intended as a resource for research on the immune response to SARS-CoV-2. The dataset comprised deeply sampled blood TCRbeta repertoires from subjects exposed to, actively infected with, or recovered from COVID-19. Where available, HLA class I and class II types were taken from metadata supplied by the sample provider and were not determined by assay-based typing. The material from the prospective study consisted of cDNA or gDNA derived from T cells, B-cell-depleted T cells, or PBMCs.

Trimming at the junction amounts to 4 bases on V and 2 bases on J, and the germline ends lie 16 bases apart. As encoded in the germline V gene, CDR1 is MNHNS while CDR2 is SASEGT. The CDR3 starts with the cysteine, ends with the phenylalanine, and has 16 residues. Only CDR3 DNA is held: 48 bases, read in frame from base 1. About this clone: This receptor's antigen is unknown. Nothing much larger sits one base from this clone, and base qualities are not available.

The paper's findings and limits, for the study overall: The quantity of clinical and demographic metadata differed by source and by participant and was supplied without curation.

Collaborating institutions collected whole blood in K2EDTA tubes following their own protocols. For TCRbeta analysis, collaborator samples were shipped as frozen whole blood, as isolated PBMCs, or as DNA extracted from either sample type. The immunoSEQ Assay, a bias-controlled multiplex PCR, was used to amplify TCRbeta CDR3 regions from genomic DNA. The authors' analysis ran thus. The number of nucleated cells in each sample was estimated by amplification of reference gene primers within the assay. To quantify the absolute abundance of each unique TCRbeta CDR3 rearrangement, sequence reads were collapsed and filtered. For each sample, productive Simpson clonality was calculated by taking the square root of Simpson's diversity index across productive rearrangements. This immuneACCESS table, as held by TCRdb, lists in-frame sequences with V and J called but not all clones. Of the missing ones, under half trace to an unresolved V gene in checked studies; the others have no known cause. D and trimming come from the DNA, and the V and J calls and clone size come from that table. The sample includes a few hundred thousand clones, with about 83% observed a single time. Of the sample, over 9% is held by the ten largest clones.

The chain joins TRBV6-1 to TRBJ2-3; matching of 5 bases hints at TRBD2 as the D gene. The TCR sequence derives from a man at least 80 years old with acute or convalescent COVID-19. The sample taken for sequencing was peripheral blood. The nucleotide sequence reads TGTGCCAGCAGTGTGGACTGGAGAAAATACACAGATACGCAGTATTTT. It codes for CASSVDWRKYTDTQYF.